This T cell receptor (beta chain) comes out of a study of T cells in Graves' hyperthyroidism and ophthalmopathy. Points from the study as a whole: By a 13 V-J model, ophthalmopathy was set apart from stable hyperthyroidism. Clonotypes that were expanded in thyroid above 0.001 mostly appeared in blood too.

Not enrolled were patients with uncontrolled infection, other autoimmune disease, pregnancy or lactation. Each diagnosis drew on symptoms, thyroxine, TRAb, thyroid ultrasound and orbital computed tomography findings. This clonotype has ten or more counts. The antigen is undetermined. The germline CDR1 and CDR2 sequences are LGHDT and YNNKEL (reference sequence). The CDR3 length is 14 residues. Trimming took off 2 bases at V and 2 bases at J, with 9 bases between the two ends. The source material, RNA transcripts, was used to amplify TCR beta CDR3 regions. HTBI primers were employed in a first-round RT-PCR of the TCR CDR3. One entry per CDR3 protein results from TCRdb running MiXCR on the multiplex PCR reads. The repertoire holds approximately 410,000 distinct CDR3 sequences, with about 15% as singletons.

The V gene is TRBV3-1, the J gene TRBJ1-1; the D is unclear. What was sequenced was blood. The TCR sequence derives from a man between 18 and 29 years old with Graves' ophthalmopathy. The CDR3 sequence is CASSQPDKNTEAFF. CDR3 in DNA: TGTGCCAGCAGCCAACCCGACAAAAACACTGAAGCTTTCTTT. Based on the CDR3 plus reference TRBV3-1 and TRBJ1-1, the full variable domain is DTAVSQTPKYLVTQMGNDKSIKCEQNLGHDTMYWYKQDSKKFLKIMFSYNNKELIINETVPNRFSPKSPDKAHLNLHINSLELGDSAVYFCASSQPDKNTEAFFGQGTRLTVV.